This record looks at one TCR beta chain sequence and its context. This entry comes from a study of cytomegalovirus exposure and HLA in healthy donors. PCR employed 60 Vbeta and 13 Jbeta primers. Repertoires were generated with immunoSEQ multiplex PCR, while TCRdb's copy carries only in-frame clones and drops some. The data contain roughly 230,000 clones, roughly 78% of them singletons. Sequencing used PBMCs. This TCR came from a boy aged 5-17 years in good health and CMV-seronegative.

CDR3 amino acids: CASSLGTIPGNTIYF. CDR3 nucleotides: TGTGCCAGCAGTTTAGGAACTATTCCTGGAAACACCATATATTTT. V usage is TRBV27 and J usage is TRBJ1-3; the D is unclear. This CDR3 has 15 residues. Germline V gives CDR1 MNHEY, CDR2 SMNVEV (reference sequence). V dropped 2 bases and J dropped 2 bases, with 10 bases sitting between them.